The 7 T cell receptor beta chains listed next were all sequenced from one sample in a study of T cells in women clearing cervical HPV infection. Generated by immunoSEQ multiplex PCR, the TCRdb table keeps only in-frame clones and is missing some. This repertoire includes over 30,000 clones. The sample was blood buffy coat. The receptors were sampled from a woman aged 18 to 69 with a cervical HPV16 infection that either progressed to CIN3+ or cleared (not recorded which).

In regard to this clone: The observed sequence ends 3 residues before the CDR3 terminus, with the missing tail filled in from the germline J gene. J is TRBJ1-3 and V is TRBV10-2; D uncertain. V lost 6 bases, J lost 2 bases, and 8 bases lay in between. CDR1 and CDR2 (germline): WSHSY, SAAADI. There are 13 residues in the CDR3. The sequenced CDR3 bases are TGCGCCAGCAGGGTCAGTACTGGAAACACC. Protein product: CASRVSTGNT. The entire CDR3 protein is CASRVSTGNTIYF.

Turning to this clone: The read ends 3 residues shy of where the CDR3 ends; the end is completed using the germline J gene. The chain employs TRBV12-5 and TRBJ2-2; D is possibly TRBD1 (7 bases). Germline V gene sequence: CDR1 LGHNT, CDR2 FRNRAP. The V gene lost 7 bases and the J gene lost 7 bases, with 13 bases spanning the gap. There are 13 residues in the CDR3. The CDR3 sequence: CASAGGGLGELFF. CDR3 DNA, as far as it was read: TGTGCTAGTGCTGGAGGGGGCCTCGGGGAG.

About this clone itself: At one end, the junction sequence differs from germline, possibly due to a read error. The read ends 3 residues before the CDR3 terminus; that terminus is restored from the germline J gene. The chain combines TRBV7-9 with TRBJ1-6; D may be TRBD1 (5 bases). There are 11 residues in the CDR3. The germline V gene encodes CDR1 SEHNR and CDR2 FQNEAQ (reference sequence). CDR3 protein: CSSSSGGSLHF. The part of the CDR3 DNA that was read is TGTTCCAGCAGCTCGGGGGGATCC. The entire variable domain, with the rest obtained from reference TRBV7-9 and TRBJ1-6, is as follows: DTGVSQNPRHKITKRGQNVTFRCDPISEHNRLYWYRQTLGQGPEFLTYFQNEAQLEKSRLLSDRFSAERPKGSFSTLEIQRTEQGDSAMYLCSSSSGGSLHFGNGTRLTVT.

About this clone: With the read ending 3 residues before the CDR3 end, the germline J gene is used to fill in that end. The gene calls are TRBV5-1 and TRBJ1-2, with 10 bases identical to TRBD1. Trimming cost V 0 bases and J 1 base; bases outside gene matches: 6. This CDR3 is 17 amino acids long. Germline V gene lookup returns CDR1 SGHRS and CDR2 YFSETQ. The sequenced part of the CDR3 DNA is TGCGCCAGCAGCTTGGACGGGACAGGGGCTATTAACTATGGC. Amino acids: CASSLDGTGAINYG. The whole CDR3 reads CASSLDGTGAINYGYTF.

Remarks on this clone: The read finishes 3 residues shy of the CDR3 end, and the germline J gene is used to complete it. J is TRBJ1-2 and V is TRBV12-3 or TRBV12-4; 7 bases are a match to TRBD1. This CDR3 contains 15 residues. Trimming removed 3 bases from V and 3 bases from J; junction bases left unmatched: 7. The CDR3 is CASSLVRRGDYGYTF. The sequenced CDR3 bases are TGTGCCAGCAGTTTGGTTCGCAGGGGGGACTATGGC.

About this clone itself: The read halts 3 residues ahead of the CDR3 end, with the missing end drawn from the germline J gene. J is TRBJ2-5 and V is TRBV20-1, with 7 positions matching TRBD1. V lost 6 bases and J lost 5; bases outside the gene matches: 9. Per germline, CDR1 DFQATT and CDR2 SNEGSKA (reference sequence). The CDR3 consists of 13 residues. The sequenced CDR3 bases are TGCAGTGCGGCGACAGGGTTCGGGGAGACC. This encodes CSAATGFGET. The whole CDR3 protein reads CSAATGFGETQYF.

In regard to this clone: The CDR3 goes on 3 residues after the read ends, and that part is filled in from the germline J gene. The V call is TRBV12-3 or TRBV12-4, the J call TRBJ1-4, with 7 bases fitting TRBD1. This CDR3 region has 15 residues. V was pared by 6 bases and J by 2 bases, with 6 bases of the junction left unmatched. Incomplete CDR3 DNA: TGTGCCAGCAGCCCCGACAGGGATACTAATGAAAAA. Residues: CASSPDRDTNEK. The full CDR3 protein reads CASSPDRDTNEKLFF.